The sequence of this T cell receptor beta chain was determined in a study of shared clonotypes between healthy human individuals. As concerns this clone: Its antigen is currently unknown.

Study-level results: Specimens sampled were limited to blood, with tissue repertoires likely differing. Generally, estimated richness proved larger in naive subsets than it did in memory subsets. Lower generation probabilities were found for non-shared clonotypes than for those shared by all four donors.

Here immunoSEQ multiplex PCR was the method, and the copy in TCRdb shows in-frame clones only, minus some. The table has more than 550,000 clones, 55% to 75% seen once; the top ten hold around 1.7%. CDR1 LNHDA and CDR2 SQIVND come from the germline V gene (reference sequence). The CDR3 has 13 residues. V was pared by 7 bases and J by 7 bases, with 13 bases between. This sequence joins TRBV19 and TRBJ1-4, with D perhaps TRBD1 (6 bases). The clonotype originates from a woman in her twenties or thirties in good health. Material for sequencing was memory CD4+ T cells sorted from blood. Subset given: CD45RA-negative fraction. CDR3 protein: CASMGTPFEKLFF. Written as DNA, the CDR3 is TGTGCCAGTATGGGGACACCATTTGAAAAACTGTTTTTT.